The source of this TCR beta chain is a study of cytomegalovirus exposure and HLA in healthy donors. Broader study findings: Reportedly, cytomegalovirus status was diagnosed with high sensitivity and specificity.

Primers included in the PCR were 60 Vbeta and 13 Jbeta primers. Data came from immunoSEQ multiplex PCR; TCRdb stores just in-frame clones and leaves some out. The sample records more than 110,000 clones, approximately 84% being singletons. A word on this clone: As yet, its antigen is unknown.

Trimming shortened V by 5 bases and J by 4 bases, and 20 bases separated the two germline ends. Germline lookup yields CDR1 SEHNR and CDR2 FQNEAQ (reference sequence). This CDR3 is 16 amino acids long. The receptor was isolated from a man aged 25 to 40 in good health and CMV-seropositive. Input material: PBMCs. This chain uses TRBV7-9 with TRBJ1-1, with a weak D call TRBD1 (5 bases). CDR3 in amino acids: CASSPPSNYGGTEAFF. Written as DNA, the CDR3 is TGTGCCAGCAGCCCCCCCTCCAATTACGGGGGCACTGAAGCTTTCTTT.